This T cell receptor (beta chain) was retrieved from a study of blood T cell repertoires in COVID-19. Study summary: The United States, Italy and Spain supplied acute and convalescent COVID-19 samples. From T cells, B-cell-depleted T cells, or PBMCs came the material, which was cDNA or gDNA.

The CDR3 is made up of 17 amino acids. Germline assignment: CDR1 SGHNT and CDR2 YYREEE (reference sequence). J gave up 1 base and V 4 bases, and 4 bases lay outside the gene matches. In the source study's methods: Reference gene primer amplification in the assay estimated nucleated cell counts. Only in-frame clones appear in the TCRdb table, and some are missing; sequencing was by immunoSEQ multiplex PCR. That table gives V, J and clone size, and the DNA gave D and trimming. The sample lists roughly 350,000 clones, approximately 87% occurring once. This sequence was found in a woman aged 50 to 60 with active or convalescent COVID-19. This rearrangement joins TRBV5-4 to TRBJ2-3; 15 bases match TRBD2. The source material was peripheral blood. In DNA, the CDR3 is TGTGCCAGCAGCGGACTAGCGGGAGGGGGGCGCACAGATACGCAGTATTTT. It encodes CASSGLAGGGRTDTQYF. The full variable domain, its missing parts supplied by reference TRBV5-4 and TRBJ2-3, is ETGVTQSPTHLIKTRGQQVTLRCSSQSGHNTVSWYQQALGQGPQFIFQYYREEENGRGNFPPRFSGLQFPNYSSELNVNALELDDSALYLCASSGLAGGGRTDTQYFGPGTRLTVL.